The clone carrying this TCR beta chain was recorded only once. Its matching antigen is unknown. Measured with immunoSEQ multiplex PCR; TCRdb has only the in-frame clones, and not every one. The data contain 190,000 or so clones, more than 85% of them singletons. Per germline, CDR1 ENHRY and CDR2 SYGVKD. This CDR3 contains 15 residues. The V and J ends lost 5 bases and 3 bases, in that order; junction bases with no gene match: 5. The sample is drawn from a study of T cell responses to AZD1222 COVID-19 vaccine. Whole-study findings and limits: The sample set comprised mostly white British donors with more females, and clonal diversity was possibly underestimated. Two AZD1222 doses significantly raised spike-specific TCR breadth and depth over controls. Nearly half of unique spike-specific TCRs reportedly avoided B.1.351 and B.1.1.7 mutated regions.

The rearrangement links TRBV10-3 to TRBJ2-7; TRBD2 matches 12 bases. This material consisted of peripheral blood, taken 28 days after the second AZD1222 dose. This clonotype originated in an adult who received the AZD1222 COVID-19 vaccine. As DNA, the CDR3 is TGTGCCATCAGTACGGGACTAGCGGGCAGCTACGAGCAGTACTTC. Protein: CAISTGLAGSYEQYF.